The 2 T cell receptor beta chains given below trace back to one sample, sequenced in a study of shared clonotypes between healthy human individuals (dated by TCRdb to 2020 to 2021). Libraries came from the immunoSEQ multiplex PCR assay. Drawn from immuneACCESS, this table holds only the in-frame rearrangements with V and J called that TCRdb kept. Clones are partly lost; checked studies trace under half to an unresolved V gene and leave the rest unexplained. The sample table contains nearly 1,000,000 clones; only one count was recorded for approximately 76% of them. The ten largest clones represent roughly 1.5% of the sample. The sample taken for sequencing was memory CD4+ T cells sorted from blood. The cell subset or site label on this specimen signifies: CD45RA-negative fraction. The receptors shown here come from a man aged 18 to 30 in good health.

A few counts support this clone. The chain joins TRBV28 to TRBJ2-5; possibly TRBD2 for D (6 bases). V lost 3 bases and J lost 2, with 13 bases in between. The germline gives CDR1 MDHEN, CDR2 SYDVKM. The length of the CDR3 is 15 residues. CDR3 region: CASSFAGPQQETQYF. CDR3 DNA sequence: TGTGCCAGCAGTTTCGCGGGACCTCAGCAAGAGACCCAGTACTTC.

The chain couples TRBV2 to TRBJ2-1; possible D gene TRBD2, 7 bases. The length of the CDR3 is 15 residues. Germline CDR1 reads SNHLY; CDR2 reads FYNNEI. Trimming took off 5 bases at V and 4 bases at J, with 15 bases between the two ends. Here the CDR3 reads CASSTGRGGYNEQFF. The CDR3 DNA reads TGTGCCAGCAGTACAGGGAGGGGGGGTTACAATGAGCAGTTCTTC.